These T cell receptor beta chains were read from a single sample in a study of T cells in Graves' hyperthyroidism and ophthalmopathy. From the multiplex PCR reads, TCRdb called clonotypes with MiXCR, one entry per CDR3 protein. The table lists around 250,000 distinct CDR3 sequences, approximately 25% of them singletons. The sample was blood. All receptors derive from a middle-aged woman with Graves' ophthalmopathy. Both conserved end residues are part of each CDR3. The order of the fields is CDR3 protein, CDR3 DNA, J gene, D gene, CDR3 length, clone size, V gene. D genes are given only for firm matches. The size of a clone is reported for some rows only, either as once, few or many, or as a class for expanded clones.

CDR3 protein: CASSLIVASETQYF; CDR3 DNA: TGTGCCAGCAGCTTAATTGTGGCTAGCGAGACCCAGTACTTC; J gene: TRBJ2-5; D gene: .; CDR3 length: 14; clone size: few; V gene: TRBV7-2
CDR3 protein: CSARRTNYGYTF; CDR3 DNA: TGCAGTGCTAGAAGGACTAACTATGGCTACACCTTC; J gene: TRBJ1-2; D gene: .; CDR3 length: 12; clone size: many; V gene: TRBV20-1
CDR3 protein: CASSFQGINEQFF; CDR3 DNA: TGTGCCAGCAGTTTCCAGGGCATAAATGAGCAGTTCTTC; J gene: TRBJ2-1; D gene: .; CDR3 length: 13; clone size: many; V gene: TRBV12-3/TRBV12-4
CDR3 protein: CASSLAPVPGNTEAFF; CDR3 DNA: TGTGCCAGCAGTTTAGCGCCCGTCCCCGGGAACACTGAAGCTTTCTTT; J gene: TRBJ1-1; D gene: .; CDR3 length: 16; clone size: .; V gene: TRBV12-3/TRBV12-4
CDR3 protein: CAPNPRETQYF; CDR3 DNA: TGTGCTCCAAACCCTAGGGAGACCCAGTACTTC; J gene: TRBJ2-5; D gene: .; CDR3 length: 11; clone size: many; V gene: TRBV12-3/TRBV12-4
CDR3 protein: CASQSGYNTGELFF; CDR3 DNA: TGTGCCAGTCAGTCTGGCTATAACACCGGGGAGCTGTTTTTT; J gene: TRBJ2-2; D gene: .; CDR3 length: 14; clone size: many; V gene: TRBV2
CDR3 protein: CASSEASGTGFAEAFF; CDR3 DNA: TGTGCCAGCAGTGAAGCTTCCGGGACAGGGTTCGCTGAAGCTTTCTTT; J gene: TRBJ1-1; D gene: TRBD1; CDR3 length: 16; clone size: few; V gene: TRBV6-1
CDR3 protein: CASSFRFGVGKSYEQYF; CDR3 DNA: TGTGCCAGCAGTTTCCGATTTGGAGTCGGGAAGTCCTACGAGCAGTACTTC; J gene: TRBJ2-7; D gene: .; CDR3 length: 17; clone size: many; V gene: TRBV27
CDR3 protein: CASSYSGQGTRIGNQPQHF; CDR3 DNA: TGTGCCAGCAGTTACTCGGGGCAGGGAACCCGTATTGGCAATCAGCCCCAGCATTTT; J gene: TRBJ1-5; D gene: .; CDR3 length: 19; clone size: many; V gene: TRBV6-2/TRBV6-3
CDR3 protein: CASRTTTVQETQYF; CDR3 DNA: TGTGCCAGCAGGACCACGACGGTACAAGAGACCCAGTACTTC; J gene: TRBJ2-5; D gene: .; CDR3 length: 14; clone size: many; V gene: TRBV6-2/TRBV6-3
CDR3 protein: CASSLAGAPLPYEQYF; CDR3 DNA: TGTGCCAGCAGTTTAGCCGGGGCCCCGTTACCCTACGAGCAGTACTTC; J gene: TRBJ2-7; D gene: .; CDR3 length: 16; clone size: many; V gene: TRBV12-3/TRBV12-4